These T cell receptor beta chains were read from a single sample in a study of T cell responses to AZD1222 COVID-19 vaccine. TCRdb's copy holds only in-frame clones and misses some; the assay was immunoSEQ multiplex PCR. The data hold 160,000 or so clones, with around nine tenths observed a single time. Sequenced material: peripheral blood, taken on day 0 of AZD1222 vaccination. The receptors originated from an adult in good health. The CDR3 runs from the conserved cysteine through the conserved F or W. The D gene is left open where the match is weak. Expanded clones are given a class, and other clones once, few, many or no size at all.

D: .
size: .
V: TRBV6-6
J: TRBJ1-1
DNA: TGTGCCAGCTACAGGGCGGCTAGCGCTGAAGCTTTCTTT
CDR3: CASYRAASAEAFF

D: .
size: .
V: TRBV5-1
J: TRBJ1-1
DNA: TGCGCCAGCAGCTTGGCAGGACAAATGAACACTGAAGCTTTCTTT
CDR3: CASSLAGQMNTEAFF

D: TRBD2
size: once
V: TRBV29-1
J: TRBJ2-7
DNA: TGCAGCGTCTTACTAGCGGGAGAGCAGTACTTC
CDR3: CSVLLAGEQYF

D: .
size: .
V: TRBV7-3
J: TRBJ2-3
DNA: TGTGCCAGCAGCTTAAATCCGGGAGCTAGCACAGATACGCAGTATTTT
CDR3: CASSLNPGASTDTQYF

D: .
size: few
V: TRBV3-1/TRBV3-2
J: TRBJ2-1
DNA: TGTGCCAGCAGCCAAGGCTACAATGAGCAGTTCTTC
CDR3: CASSQGYNEQFF

D: .
size: .
V: TRBV27
J: TRBJ2-7
DNA: TGTGCCAGCAGTTCGCCGAGTATCTACGAGCAGTACTTC
CDR3: CASSSPSIYEQYF

D: TRBD2
size: .
V: TRBV9
J: TRBJ2-2
DNA: TGTGCCAGCAATTTGAGCGGGGTCGGGGAGCTGTTTTTT
CDR3: CASNLSGVGELFF

D: TRBD1
size: .
V: TRBV19
J: TRBJ1-5
DNA: TGTGCCAGTACCCTCCGGCGACAGGGCAGCAATCAGCCCCAGCATTTT
CDR3: CASTLRRQGSNQPQHF

D: TRBD1
size: .
V: TRBV28
J: TRBJ2-7
DNA: TGTGCCAGCAGTTTAGAGGGGGCGCTTATAGAGCAGTACTTC
CDR3: CASSLEGALIEQYF

D: .
size: .
V: TRBV5-4
J: TRBJ2-4
DNA: TGTGCCAGCAGCTTGGGGGGGACGGCCCTTGTCAAAAACATTCAGTACTTC
CDR3: CASSLGGTALVKNIQYF

D: TRBD1
size: .
V: TRBV6-2/TRBV6-3
J: TRBJ1-1
DNA: TGTGCCAGCAGTCCGGACAGGGGGCACGCTTTCTTT
CDR3: CASSPDRGHAFF

D: TRBD2
size: .
V: TRBV4-2
J: TRBJ2-1
DNA: TGTGCCAGCAGCCAAGCTAAGCGGGAGGGCCGCTACAATGAGCAGTTCTTC
CDR3: CASSQAKREGRYNEQFF

D: .
size: .
V: TRBV4-1
J: TRBJ2-2
DNA: TGCGCCAGCAGCCACTTTCAGGGTCAAGTGGCAGGGGAGCTGTTTTTT
CDR3: CASSHFQGQVAGELFF

D: .
size: .
V: TRBV28
J: TRBJ2-7
DNA: TGTGCCAGCAGTACCACCTCCCGGGCATCCCCCTACGAGCAGTACTTC
CDR3: CASSTTSRASPYEQYF

D: .
size: .
V: TRBV7-2
J: TRBJ2-2
DNA: TGTGCCAGCAGCCTATTATTACTTCGGACAGCGAACACCGGGGAGCTGTTTTTT
CDR3: CASSLLLLRTANTGELFF

D: .
size: .
V: TRBV7-2
J: TRBJ1-1
DNA: TGTGCCAGCAGCTTAACGTCAGCCCACTACACTGAAGCTTTCTTT
CDR3: CASSLTSAHYTEAFF

D: .
size: .
V: TRBV12-3/TRBV12-4
J: TRBJ1-1
DNA: TGTGCCAGCAGTCCATTCGACGGACAGTTAGCTTTCTTT
CDR3: CASSPFDGQLAFF

D: TRBD1
size: .
V: TRBV10-3
J: TRBJ1-4
DNA: TGTGCCATCAGTTTGGACAGGGAAGGTGAAAAACTGTTTTTT
CDR3: CAISLDREGEKLFF

D: TRBD1
size: .
V: TRBV7-6
J: TRBJ2-7
DNA: TGTGCCAGCAGCTTAGGGACAGGGGGCGGCGAGCAGTACTTC
CDR3: CASSLGTGGGEQYF

D: .
size: .
V: TRBV28
J: TRBJ1-2
DNA: TGTGCCAGTGGAGGGCCGGGTAACTATGGCTACACCTTC
CDR3: CASGGPGNYGYTF

D: .
size: .
V: TRBV10-3
J: TRBJ1-5
DNA: TGTGCCACTAGAGCCGGGGCCTCGGGACAGCCCCAGCATTTT
CDR3: CATRAGASGQPQHF

D: TRBD2
size: .
V: TRBV6-6
J: TRBJ2-1
DNA: TGTGCCAGCAGTTCCGGGACTAGCGGAGGCAATGAGCAGTTCTTC
CDR3: CASSSGTSGGNEQFF

D: .
size: .
V: TRBV23-1
J: TRBJ2-1
DNA: TGCGCCAGCAGTCAAGACCGACCGGATGAGCAGTTCTTC
CDR3: CASSQDRPDEQFF

D: TRBD1
size: .
V: TRBV10-3
J: TRBJ1-2
DNA: TGTGCCACGACCCCGGGACAGGGGTATGATGGCTACACCTTC
CDR3: CATTPGQGYDGYTF

D: .
size: .
V: TRBV28
J: TRBJ1-4
DNA: TGTGCCAGCGGAAACGGCGAGGATGAAAAACTGTTTTTT
CDR3: CASGNGEDEKLFF

D: .
size: .
V: TRBV7-9
J: TRBJ1-2
DNA: TGTGCCAGCAGCCCCGTCAGGGTTGGGTTCTATGGCTACACCTTC
CDR3: CASSPVRVGFYGYTF

D: .
size: few
V: TRBV19
J: TRBJ1-1
DNA: TGTGCCAGTAGTGTTCGGGGGCAGGGCACTGAAGCTTTCTTT
CDR3: CASSVRGQGTEAFF

D: .
size: .
V: TRBV2
J: TRBJ1-2
DNA: TGTGCCAGCAGTGATGTCTATGGCTACACCTTC
CDR3: CASSDVYGYTF

D: .
size: .
V: TRBV4-3
J: TRBJ2-2
DNA: TGCGCCAGCAGCCAAATGATAGTAAACACCGGGGAGCTGTTTTTT
CDR3: CASSQMIVNTGELFF

D: TRBD2
size: .
V: TRBV9
J: TRBJ2-1
DNA: TGTGCCAGCAGCGGAGGACTAGCGGGACCTTACAATGAGCAGTTCTTC
CDR3: CASSGGLAGPYNEQFF

D: .
size: .
V: TRBV6-5
J: TRBJ1-1
DNA: TGTGCCAGCAGTTACCACGGAGGGACGGGGGCTGAAGCTTTCTTT
CDR3: CASSYHGGTGAEAFF

D: TRBD1
size: few
V: TRBV13
J: TRBJ1-1
DNA: TGTGCCAGCAGCTTAGTGACGGGACAGAGGGAAGCTTTCTTT
CDR3: CASSLVTGQREAFF

D: TRBD2
size: once
V: TRBV2
J: TRBJ2-1
DNA: TGTGCCAGCAGTCCCAGCGGGAGTGGATTAGGGGAGCAGTTCTTC
CDR3: CASSPSGSGLGEQFF

D: TRBD1
size: .
V: TRBV28
J: TRBJ1-6
DNA: TGTGCCAGCAGTCATAGGGACAGGGGTAATTCACCCCTCCACTTT
CDR3: CASSHRDRGNSPLHF

D: .
size: .
V: TRBV5-5
J: TRBJ2-7
DNA: TGTGCCAGCAGTCATACAGGAGCCTACGAGCAGTACTTC
CDR3: CASSHTGAYEQYF

D: TRBD2
size: .
V: TRBV5-5
J: TRBJ2-7
DNA: TGTGCCAGCAGCTTGGCGGCTAGCGGAGCCCACTACGAGCAGTACTTC
CDR3: CASSLAASGAHYEQYF